A single sample gave rise to the 14 T cell receptor beta chains below, sequenced in a study of blood T cells in healthy people across ages (dated by TCRdb to the mid-2010s). Library construction relied on 5' RACE. Reads for this sample came from an Illumina HiSeq 2500. A second PCR of roughly 7 to 12 cycles was run with a J-beta primer mix and a sample-barcoded 5' primer. Starting from the raw public reads, TCRdb applied fastp trimming at Q25, assembled clones with MiXCR and retained in-frame beta chains. Every distinct CDR3 protein forms one entry, paired with its most common genes and DNA. The sample contains under 2,000,000 distinct CDR3 sequences, roughly 52% of them found a single time. The ten largest clonotypes hold more than 2% of the sample. Source material: blood. These receptors were collected from a woman aged 40 to 50 in good health.

CDR3 nucleotides: TGTGCCAGCAGCCCTAGCGGGGGGCCGGAAGATGAGCAGTTCTTC. Protein sequence: CASSPSGGPEDEQFF. The chain carries TRBV13 and TRBJ2-1; the match to TRBD2 covers 11 bases. Germline V lookup: CDR1 PRHDT, CDR2 FYEKMQ (reference sequence). The length of the CDR3 is 15 residues. The V gene end was trimmed by 5 bases and the J gene end by 8 bases; junction bases not matched to a gene: 8.

V is TRBV5-1 and J is TRBJ2-3; weak D call: TRBD2 (7 bases). The CDR3 spans 15 residues. V shed 1 base and J shed 5 bases, with 14 bases lying between them. Germline CDR1 SGHRS, CDR2 YFSETQ. CDR3: CASSLRGGRGDTQYF. CDR3 bases: TGCGCCAGCAGCTTGAGGGGGGGTCGTGGAGATACGCAGTATTTT. Drawing the rest from reference TRBV5-1 and TRBJ2-3, the complete variable domain is KAGVTQTPRYLIKTRGQQVTLSCSPISGHRSVSWYQQTPGQGLQFLFEYFSETQRNKGNFPGRFSGRQFSNSRSEMNVSTLELGDSALYLCASSLRGGRGDTQYFGPGTRLTVL.

This clonotype was observed a few times. This chain links TRBV6-6 with TRBJ2-4, with D perhaps TRBD2 (5 bases). The DNA end is a closer match to TRBJ2-7, so the J assignment may be wrong. The CDR3 length is 14 residues. Looked up from germline, CDR1 is MNHNY and CDR2 is SVGAGI (reference sequence). CDR3 nucleotide sequence: TGTGCCAGCAGTTACTCGAAGACGGGATACGAGCAGTACTTC. It specifies CASSYSKTGYEQYF.

The chain recombines TRBV28 with TRBJ2-7; the D is unclear. The J call could be wrong; TRBJ2-5 is a better fit for the DNA end. Germline assignment: CDR1 MDHEN and CDR2 SYDVKM. This CDR3 is built from 14 residues. The CDR3 DNA reads as TGTGCCAGCAGTGGCGGAGCGAGAAGAGAGACCCAGTACTTC. Protein sequence: CASSGGARRETQYF.

CDR3 DNA sequence: TGTGCCAGCAGCCAAGGGACAGGGGCCGGTTTTACGGCCTACAATGAGCAGTACTTC. Translation gives CASSQGTGAGFTAYNEQYF. The chain recombines TRBV14 with TRBJ2-1; 9 bases fit TRBD1. The assigned J gene may be wrong: the sequence end matches TRBJ2-7 better. This CDR3 region has 19 residues. Germline-derived CDR1 and CDR2 are SGHDN and FVKESK.

CDR3 in amino acids: CASSFLFQGGTDTQYF. CDR3 in DNA: TGTGCCAGCAGCTTTCTTTTCCAGGGGGGCACAGATACGCAGTATTTT. The chain combines TRBV5-6 with TRBJ2-3; 7 nucleotides align to TRBD1. The length of the CDR3 is 16 residues. Unmatched junction bases numbered 7, after V lost 2 bases and J lost 1 base. Germline V CDR1 and CDR2: SGHDT, YYEEEE.

V is TRBV28 and J is TRBJ2-7, with unresolved D. V lost 6 bases and J lost 4, with 13 bases in between. Germline-derived CDR1 and CDR2 are MDHEN and SYDVKM. This CDR3 contains 13 residues. The CDR3 sequence: CASSLGQQYEQYF. In nucleotides, the CDR3 is TGTGCCAGCAGCCTCGGGCAGCAGTACGAGCAGTACTTC.

The chain recombines TRBV20-1 with TRBJ2-1; D is perhaps TRBD1 (6 bases). Germline lookup yields CDR1 DFQATT and CDR2 SNEGSKA (reference sequence). Between the trimmed V and J ends, which lost 0 bases and 3 bases, there was a span of 15 bases. This CDR3 has 16 residues. CDR3 DNA: TGCAGTGCTAGAGAGGCCACAGGGACCCTCTACAATGAGCAGTTCTTC. It encodes CSAREATGTLYNEQFF.

V is TRBV4-2 and J is TRBJ2-3; TRBD1 matches at 11 bases. The germline CDR1 and CDR2 sequences are LGHNA and YNFKEQ. Losses at the gene ends were 5 bases for V and 3 bases for J; bases not matched to a gene: 7. The CDR3 is made up of 16 amino acids. The CDR3 coding sequence is TGTGCCAGCAGCAAACGGACAGGGGGCGAGACAGATACGCAGTATTTT. Translated, it gives CASSKRTGGETDTQYF.

This chain joins TRBV20-1 and TRBJ1-4, with D possibly matching TRBD1 (6 bases). Germline V gene sequence: CDR1 DFQATT, CDR2 SNEGSKA (reference sequence). The CDR3 is 14 amino acids. The ends were cut back, 1 base at V and 8 bases at J, with 14 bases in the middle. The CDR3 sequence is CSARGDKRSEKLFF. The CDR3 region has the DNA TGCAGTGCTAGAGGGGACAAACGGAGCGAAAAACTGTTTTTT.

The chain links TRBV7-2 to TRBJ2-1; D ambiguous. CDR3 size: 14 residues. V was trimmed by 5 bases and J by 7 bases, leaving 15 bases between them. CDR1 is SGHTA and CDR2 is FQGNSA in the germline V gene. This CDR3 reads CASSLRRSVNEQFF. The CDR3 DNA is TGTGCCAGCAGCCTCCGGAGATCCGTGAATGAGCAGTTCTTC. Using reference TRBV7-2 and TRBJ2-1 for the parts outside the CDR3, the full variable domain is GAGVSQSPSNKVTEKGKDVELRCDPISGHTALYWYRQSLGQGLEFLIYFQGNSAPDKSGLPSDRFSAERTGGSVSTLTIQRTQQEDSAVYLCASSLRRSVNEQFFGPGTRLTVL.

V gene TRBV5-1 combines with J gene TRBJ2-3, with 12 bases fitting TRBD2. Germline V CDR1 and CDR2: SGHRS, YFSETQ. The ends lost 7 bases at V and 2 bases at J; junction bases unmatched: 11. The CDR3 contains 17 residues. In nucleotides, the CDR3 is TGCGCCAGCCGAAGCCTATGGACTAGCGGGGCCACAGATACGCAGTATTTT. This translates into CASRSLWTSGATDTQYF.

This clonotype was recorded a few times. The genes are TRBV15 and TRBJ2-5; 8 positions match TRBD2. CDR1 LNHNV and CDR2 YYDKDF come from the germline V gene (reference sequence). V gave up 1 base and J gave up 1 base; unmatched junction bases: 8. There are 17 residues in the CDR3. The CDR3 here is CATSRVAPGLGQETQYF. As DNA, the CDR3 is TGTGCCACCAGCAGAGTTGCCCCGGGACTAGGCCAAGAGACCCAGTACTTC.

V is TRBV28 and J is TRBJ2-7, with a possible D match to TRBD1 (6 bases). Germline V gene sequence: CDR1 MDHEN, CDR2 SYDVKM. Trimming pared 4 bases from V and 0 bases from J, leaving 19 bases between. This CDR3 spans 17 amino acids. CDR3 bases: TGTGCCAGCAGTTATGTCCCTGGACAGTTGAGCTCCTACGAGCAGTACTTC. This translates into CASSYVPGQLSSYEQYF.